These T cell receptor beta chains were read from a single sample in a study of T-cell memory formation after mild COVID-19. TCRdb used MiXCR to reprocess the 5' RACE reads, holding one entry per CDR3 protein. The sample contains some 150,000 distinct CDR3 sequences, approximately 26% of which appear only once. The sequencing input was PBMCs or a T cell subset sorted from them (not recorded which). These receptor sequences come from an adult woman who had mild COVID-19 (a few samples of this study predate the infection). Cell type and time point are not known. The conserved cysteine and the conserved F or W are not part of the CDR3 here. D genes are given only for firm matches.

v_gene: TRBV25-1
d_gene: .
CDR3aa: ASHGSTDGETQY

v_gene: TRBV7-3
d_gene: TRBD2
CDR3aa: ASSPDLAGVSEQF

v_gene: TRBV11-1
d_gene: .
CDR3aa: ASCLGTPSDTQH

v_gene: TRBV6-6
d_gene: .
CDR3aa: ASSWMWRTGIPGNEQF

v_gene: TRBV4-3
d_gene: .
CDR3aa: ASSQGKDLGANVLT

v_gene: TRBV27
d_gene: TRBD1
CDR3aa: ASSLRGPGGNTEAF

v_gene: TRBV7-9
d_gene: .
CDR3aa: ASSLPGTRGYT

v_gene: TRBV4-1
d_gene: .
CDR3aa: ASSHPRVPISNTGELF

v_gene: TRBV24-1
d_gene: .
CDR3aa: ATSVSSSYNEQF

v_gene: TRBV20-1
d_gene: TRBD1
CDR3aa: SAAIGRGWLNTEAF

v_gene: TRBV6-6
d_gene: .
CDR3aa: ASSYGELRGSYEQY

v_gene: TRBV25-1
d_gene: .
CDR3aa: ASMPIGTLVRDTQY

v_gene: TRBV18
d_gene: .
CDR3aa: ASSPPGRGGEQY

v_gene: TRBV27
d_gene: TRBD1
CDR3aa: AAGTGYGTGELF

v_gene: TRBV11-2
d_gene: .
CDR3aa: ASSINPGLNTEAF

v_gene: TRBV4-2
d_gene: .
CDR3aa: ASSLLGTDTQY

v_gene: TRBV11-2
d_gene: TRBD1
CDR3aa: ASSLEGWTGGTDTQY

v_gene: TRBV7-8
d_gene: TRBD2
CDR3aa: ASSLMRGDEQY

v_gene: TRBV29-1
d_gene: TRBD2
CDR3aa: SVRPGGADTQY

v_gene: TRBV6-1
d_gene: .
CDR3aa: ASSEVAGAMNTEAF

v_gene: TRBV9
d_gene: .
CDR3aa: ASSAGDGYT

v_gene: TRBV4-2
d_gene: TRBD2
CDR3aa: ASSQDERLAGVRGEQY

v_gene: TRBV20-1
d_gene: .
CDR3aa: SARDVQNPSTDTQY

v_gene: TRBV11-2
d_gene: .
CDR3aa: ASSLNLQSSYNEQF

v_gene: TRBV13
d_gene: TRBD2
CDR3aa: ASSLGGRIYEQY

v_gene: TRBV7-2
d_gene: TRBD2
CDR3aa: ASSPAGDSYNEQF

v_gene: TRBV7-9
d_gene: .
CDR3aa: ASSLVAGNTEAF

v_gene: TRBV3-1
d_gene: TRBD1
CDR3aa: ASSQDTGVKYTGELF

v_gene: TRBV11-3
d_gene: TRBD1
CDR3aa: ASSTLPDRGAYEQY

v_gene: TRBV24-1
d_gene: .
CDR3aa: ATSLISGVDTGELF

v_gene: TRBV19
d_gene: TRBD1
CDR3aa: ASSIGQGNEQF

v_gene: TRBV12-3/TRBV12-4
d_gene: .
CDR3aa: ASSQGHVNGYT

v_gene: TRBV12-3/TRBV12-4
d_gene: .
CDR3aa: ASSVHPRYGYT

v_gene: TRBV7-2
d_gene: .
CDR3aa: ASSFKNTEAF

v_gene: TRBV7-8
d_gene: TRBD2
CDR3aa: ASSLASLTYGRANSYNEQF

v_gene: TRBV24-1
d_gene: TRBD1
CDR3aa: ATSERTGWADTQY

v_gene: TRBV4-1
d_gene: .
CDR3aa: ASSQEHRGDSPHEQY

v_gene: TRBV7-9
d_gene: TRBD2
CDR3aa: ASSLARLAGGPPNEQF

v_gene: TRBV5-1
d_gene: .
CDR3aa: ASVLGLETSTDTQY

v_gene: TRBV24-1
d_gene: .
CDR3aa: ATSDSGVNTEAF

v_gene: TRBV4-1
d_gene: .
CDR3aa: ASSQDLASTDTQY

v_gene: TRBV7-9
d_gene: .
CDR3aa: ASSLIGGGEGYEQY

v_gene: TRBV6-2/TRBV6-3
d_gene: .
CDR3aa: ASSLQGTQY

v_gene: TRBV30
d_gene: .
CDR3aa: AWSGVGREQY

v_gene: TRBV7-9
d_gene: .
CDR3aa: ASSLAGRETQY

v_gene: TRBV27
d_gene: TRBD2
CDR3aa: ASPGGAEEY

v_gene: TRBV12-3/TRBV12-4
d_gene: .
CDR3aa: ASSLPGGTEAF

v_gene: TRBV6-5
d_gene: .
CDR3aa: ASSPLAGSTNEKLF

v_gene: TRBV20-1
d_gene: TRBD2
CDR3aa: SARAGGYEQY

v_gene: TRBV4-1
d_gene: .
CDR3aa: ASSQVTGNYEQY

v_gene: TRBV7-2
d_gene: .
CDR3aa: ASSLPPSVAGWETQY

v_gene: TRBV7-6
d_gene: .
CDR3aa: ASSPVSTGEGYGYT

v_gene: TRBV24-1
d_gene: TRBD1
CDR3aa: AVDRGDTGELF

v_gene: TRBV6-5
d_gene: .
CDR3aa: ASSRDLKNIQY

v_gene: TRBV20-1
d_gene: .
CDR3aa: SAGGQEGTEAF

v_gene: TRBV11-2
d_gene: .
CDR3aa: ASSIASGFETQY

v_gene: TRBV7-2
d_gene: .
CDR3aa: ASSFEMAGEQF

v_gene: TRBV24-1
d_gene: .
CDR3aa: ATSDLTGGGIV

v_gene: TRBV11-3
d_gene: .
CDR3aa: ASSSPAIFSGNTIY